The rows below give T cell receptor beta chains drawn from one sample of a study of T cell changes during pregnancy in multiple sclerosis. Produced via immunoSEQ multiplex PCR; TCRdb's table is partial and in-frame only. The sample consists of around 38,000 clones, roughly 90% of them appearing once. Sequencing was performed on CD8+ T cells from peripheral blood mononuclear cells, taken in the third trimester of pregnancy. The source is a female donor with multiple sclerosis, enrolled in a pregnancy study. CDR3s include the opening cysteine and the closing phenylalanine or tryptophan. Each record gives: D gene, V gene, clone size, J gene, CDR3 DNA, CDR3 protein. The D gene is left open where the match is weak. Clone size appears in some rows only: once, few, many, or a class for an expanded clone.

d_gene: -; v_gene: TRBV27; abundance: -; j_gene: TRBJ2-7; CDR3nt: TGTGCCAGCAGTTTACGGCGGGGTTCCTACGAGCAGTACTTC; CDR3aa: CASSLRRGSYEQYF
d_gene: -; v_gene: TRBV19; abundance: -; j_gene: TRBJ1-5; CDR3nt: TGTGCCAGCGATAACAGGTTAGATAGCAATCAGCCCCAGCATTTT; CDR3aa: CASDNRLDSNQPQHF
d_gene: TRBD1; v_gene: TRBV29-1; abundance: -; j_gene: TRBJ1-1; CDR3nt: TGCAGCGCAGAACCCGTCGACAGGGCCACTGAAGCTTTCTTT; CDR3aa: CSAEPVDRATEAFF
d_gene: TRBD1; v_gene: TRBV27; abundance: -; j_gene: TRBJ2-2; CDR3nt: TGTGCCAGCAGTTCAATACAGGGGCCTGGCACCGGGGAGCTGTTTTTT; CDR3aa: CASSSIQGPGTGELFF
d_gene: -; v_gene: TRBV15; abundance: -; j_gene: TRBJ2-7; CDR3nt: TGTGCCACCAGCAGAGATAGGGGCGGGACCTACGAGCAGTACTTC; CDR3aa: CATSRDRGGTYEQYF
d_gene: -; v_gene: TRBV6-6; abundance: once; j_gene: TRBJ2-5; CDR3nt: TGTGCCAGCAGCCAACTAGAAGTCCAAGAGACCCAGTACTTC; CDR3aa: CASSQLEVQETQYF
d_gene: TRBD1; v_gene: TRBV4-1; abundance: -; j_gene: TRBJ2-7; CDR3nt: TGCGCCAGCAGCCAAATCCCAGGGGGTGGGGACGAGCAGTACTTC; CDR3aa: CASSQIPGGGDEQYF
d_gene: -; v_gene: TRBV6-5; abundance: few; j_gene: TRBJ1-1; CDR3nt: TGTGCCAGCAGTTCGGACTTAACGAACACTGAAGCTTTCTTT; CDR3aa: CASSSDLTNTEAFF
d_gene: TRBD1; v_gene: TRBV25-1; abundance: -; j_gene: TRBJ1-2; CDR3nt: TGTGCCAGCAGCCCGACAGGGGACTATGGCTACACCTTC; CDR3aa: CASSPTGDYGYTF
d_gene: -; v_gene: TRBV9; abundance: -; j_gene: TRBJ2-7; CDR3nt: TGTGCCAGCAGCGTAGGGGACTCTCTTTACGAGCAGTACTTC; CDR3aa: CASSVGDSLYEQYF
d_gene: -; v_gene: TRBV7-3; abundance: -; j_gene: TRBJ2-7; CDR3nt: TGTGCCAGCAGCTTAGATATAGCCAGAGAGCAGTACTTC; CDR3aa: CASSLDIAREQYF
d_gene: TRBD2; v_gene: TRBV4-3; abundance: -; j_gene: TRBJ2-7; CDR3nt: TGCGCCAGCAGTGGCCTACTAGCGGGAGCTCAGGAGCAGTACTTC; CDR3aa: CASSGLLAGAQEQYF
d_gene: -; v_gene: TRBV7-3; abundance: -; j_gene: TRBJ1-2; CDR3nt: TGTGCCAGCAGCTCTTGGACGGTACAGGGTTATGGCTACACCTTC; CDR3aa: CASSSWTVQGYGYTF
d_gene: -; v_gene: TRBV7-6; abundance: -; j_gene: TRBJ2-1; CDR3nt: TGTGCCAGCAGCTTAGTCTACGGGAGCTCCTACAATGAGCAGTTCTTC; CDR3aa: CASSLVYGSSYNEQFF
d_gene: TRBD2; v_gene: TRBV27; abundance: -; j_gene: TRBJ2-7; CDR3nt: TGTGCCAGCAGTAAACTATTAGCGGGAGGGCCCCCCTACGAGCAGTACTTC; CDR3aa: CASSKLLAGGPPYEQYF
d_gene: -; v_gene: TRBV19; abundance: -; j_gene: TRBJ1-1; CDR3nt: TGTGCCAGTAGTTTGAGAACTGAAGCTTTCTTT; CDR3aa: CASSLRTEAFF
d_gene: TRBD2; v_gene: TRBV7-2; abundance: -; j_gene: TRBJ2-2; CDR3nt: TGTGCCAGCAGCTTAGTCTTTACGGGACTAGCGGGAGACGGCGGGGAGCTGTTTTTT; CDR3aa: CASSLVFTGLAGDGGELFF
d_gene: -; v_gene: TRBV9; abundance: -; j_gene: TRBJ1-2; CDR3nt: TGTGCCAGCAGCGTACACGGGGGGAAAGGGAACACCTTC; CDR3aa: CASSVHGGKGNTF
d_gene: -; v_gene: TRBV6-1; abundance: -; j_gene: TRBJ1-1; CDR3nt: TGTGCCAGCAGTGAATTTTACGAGGGTGACACTGAAGCTTTCTTT; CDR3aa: CASSEFYEGDTEAFF
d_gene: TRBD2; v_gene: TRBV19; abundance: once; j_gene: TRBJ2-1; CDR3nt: TGTGCCAGTAGTATAATAGCGGGTTACAATGAGCAGTTCTTC; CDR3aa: CASSIIAGYNEQFF
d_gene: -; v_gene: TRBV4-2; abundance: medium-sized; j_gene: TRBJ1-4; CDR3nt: TGTGCCAGCAGCCAAGAACAGGCAGGAGCTAATGAAAAACTGTTTTTT; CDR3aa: CASSQEQAGANEKLFF
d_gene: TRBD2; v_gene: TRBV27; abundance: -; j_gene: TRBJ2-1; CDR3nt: TGTGCCAGCAGTTTATCCTCGGGACTAGCGGTTATAGGGGAGCAGTTCTTC; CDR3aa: CASSLSSGLAVIGEQFF
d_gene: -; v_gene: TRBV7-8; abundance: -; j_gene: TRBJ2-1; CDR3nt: TGTGCCAGCAGCTTTGCCGCGAATGAGCAGTTCTTC; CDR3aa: CASSFAANEQFF
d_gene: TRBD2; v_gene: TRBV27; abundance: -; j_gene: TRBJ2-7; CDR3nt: TGTGCCAGCAGTCGGGTAGCGGGTGTGAACGAGCAGTACTTC; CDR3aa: CASSRVAGVNEQYF
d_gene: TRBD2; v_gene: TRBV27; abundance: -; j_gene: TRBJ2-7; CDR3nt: TGTGCCAGCATGGGCGGGAGAACGGGCTACGAGCAGTACTTC; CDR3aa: CASMGGRTGYEQYF
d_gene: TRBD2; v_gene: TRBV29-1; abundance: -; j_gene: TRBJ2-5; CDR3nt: TGCAGCGTTGAAGAGTCCGGGGGAGGGCTCTGGAAAGAGACCCAGTACTTC; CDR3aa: CSVEESGGGLWKETQYF
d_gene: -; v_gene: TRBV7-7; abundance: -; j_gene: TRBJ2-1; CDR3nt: TGTGCTAGCAGCTCCCGTATAATGGCCCTGAATGAGCAGTTCTTC; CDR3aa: CASSSRIMALNEQFF
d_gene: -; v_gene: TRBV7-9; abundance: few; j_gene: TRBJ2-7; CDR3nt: TGTGCCAGCAGCTTATCGGGAAACGAGCAGTACTTC; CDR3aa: CASSLSGNEQYF